The clone carrying this T cell receptor (beta chain) was detected ten times or more. Its matching antigen is unknown. Amplified TCR beta CDR3 regions came from RNA transcripts. HTBI primers were the set used in a first-round RT-PCR of the TCR CDR3. TCRdb re-called the multiplex PCR reads through MiXCR, storing one row per CDR3 protein. The repertoire holds 300,000 to 450,000 distinct CDR3 sequences, with 25% as singletons. The entry originates in a study of T cells in Graves' hyperthyroidism and ophthalmopathy. The study's findings and limits: The model's output predicted ophthalmopathy at a median of about 5.9 months prior to onset. Most thyroid clonotypes that were expanded above 0.001 also turned up in blood.

The germline V gene encodes CDR1 SGHTA and CDR2 FQGTGA. The CDR3 runs to 15 residues. V was trimmed by 0 bases and J by 5 bases, leaving 8 bases between them. Sequences were obtained from blood. This clonotype was obtained from a man between 45 and 60 years old with Graves' hyperthyroidism. The gene calls are TRBV7-3 and TRBJ1-6; tentatively, D is TRBD1 (6 bases). The CDR3 DNA follows: TGTGCCAGCAGCTTAACGGGGGCTGATAATTCACCCCTCCACTTT. Residues: CASSLTGADNSPLHF.